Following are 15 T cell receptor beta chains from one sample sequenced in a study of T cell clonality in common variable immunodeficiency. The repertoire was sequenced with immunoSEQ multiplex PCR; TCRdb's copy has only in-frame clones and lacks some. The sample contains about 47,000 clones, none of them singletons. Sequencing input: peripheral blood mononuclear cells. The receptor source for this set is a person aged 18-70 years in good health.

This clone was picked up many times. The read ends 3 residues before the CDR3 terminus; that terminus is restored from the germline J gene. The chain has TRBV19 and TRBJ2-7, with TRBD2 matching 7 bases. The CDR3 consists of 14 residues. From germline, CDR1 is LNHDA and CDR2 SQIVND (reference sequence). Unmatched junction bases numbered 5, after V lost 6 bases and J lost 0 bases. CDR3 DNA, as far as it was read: TGTGCCAGTAGGTCTAGCGGTAGCTCCTACGAG. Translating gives CASRSSGSSYE. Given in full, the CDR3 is CASRSSGSSYEQYF.

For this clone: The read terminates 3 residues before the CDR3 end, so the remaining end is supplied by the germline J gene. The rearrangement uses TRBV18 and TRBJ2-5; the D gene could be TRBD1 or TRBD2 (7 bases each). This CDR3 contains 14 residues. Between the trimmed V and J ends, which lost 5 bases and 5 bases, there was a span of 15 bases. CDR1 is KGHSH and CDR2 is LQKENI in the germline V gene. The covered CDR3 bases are TGTGCCAGCTCAGCCCAGGGGGAGGGCGAGACC. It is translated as CASSAQGEGET. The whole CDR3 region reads CASSAQGEGETQYF.

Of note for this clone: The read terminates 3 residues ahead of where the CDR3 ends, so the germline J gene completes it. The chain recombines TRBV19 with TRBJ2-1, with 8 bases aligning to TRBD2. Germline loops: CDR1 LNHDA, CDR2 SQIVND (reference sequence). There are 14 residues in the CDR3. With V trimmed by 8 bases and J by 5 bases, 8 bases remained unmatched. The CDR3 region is CASDGLAGHNEQFF. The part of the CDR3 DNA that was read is TGTGCCAGTGATGGGCTAGCGGGCCACAATGAG.

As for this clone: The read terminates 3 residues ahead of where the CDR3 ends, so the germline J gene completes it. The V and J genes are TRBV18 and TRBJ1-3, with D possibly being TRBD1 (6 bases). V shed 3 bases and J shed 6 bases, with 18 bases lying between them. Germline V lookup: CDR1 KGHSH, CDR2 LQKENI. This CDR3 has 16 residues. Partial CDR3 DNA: TGTGCCAGCTCACCCCAAGGCACAGGGAGGCCAAACACC. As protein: CASSPQGTGRPNT. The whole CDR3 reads CASSPQGTGRPNTIYF.

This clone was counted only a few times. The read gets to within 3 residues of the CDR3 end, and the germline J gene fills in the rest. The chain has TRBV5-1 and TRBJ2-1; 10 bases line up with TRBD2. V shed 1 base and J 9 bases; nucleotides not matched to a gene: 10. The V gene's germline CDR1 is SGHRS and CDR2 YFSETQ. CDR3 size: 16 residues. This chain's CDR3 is CASSLSASGGGAEQFF. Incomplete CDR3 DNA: TGCGCCAGCAGCTTGAGCGCTAGCGGGGGTGGCGCTGAG.

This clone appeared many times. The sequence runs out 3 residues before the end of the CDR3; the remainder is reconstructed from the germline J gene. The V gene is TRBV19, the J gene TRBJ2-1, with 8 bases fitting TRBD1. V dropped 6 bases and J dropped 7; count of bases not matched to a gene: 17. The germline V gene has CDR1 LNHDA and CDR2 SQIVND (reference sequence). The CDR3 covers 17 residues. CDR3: CASSLGVGTGRLNEQFF. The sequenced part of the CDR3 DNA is TGTGCCAGTAGCCTAGGGGTCGGGACAGGTCGATTGAATGAG.

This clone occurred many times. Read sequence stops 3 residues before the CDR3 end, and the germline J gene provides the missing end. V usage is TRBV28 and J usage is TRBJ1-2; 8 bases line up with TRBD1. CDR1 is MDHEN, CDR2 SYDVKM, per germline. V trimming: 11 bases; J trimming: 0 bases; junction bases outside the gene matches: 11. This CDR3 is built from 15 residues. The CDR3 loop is CASRAGGPSNYGYTF. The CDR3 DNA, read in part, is TGTGCCTCGCGGGCAGGGGGCCCATCTAACTATGGC.

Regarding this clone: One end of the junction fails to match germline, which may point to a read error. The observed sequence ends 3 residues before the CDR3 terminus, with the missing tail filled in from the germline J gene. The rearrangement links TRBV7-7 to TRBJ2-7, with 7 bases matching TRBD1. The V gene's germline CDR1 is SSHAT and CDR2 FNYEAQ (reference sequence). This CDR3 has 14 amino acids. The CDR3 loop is CASSPQGEGAEQYF. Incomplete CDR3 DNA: TGTGCTAGCAGCCCCCAGGGGGAAGGGGCCGAG.

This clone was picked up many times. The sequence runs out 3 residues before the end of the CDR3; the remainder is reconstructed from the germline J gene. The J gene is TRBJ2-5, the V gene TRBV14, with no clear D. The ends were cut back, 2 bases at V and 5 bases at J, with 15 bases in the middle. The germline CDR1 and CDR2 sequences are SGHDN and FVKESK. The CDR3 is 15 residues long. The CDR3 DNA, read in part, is TGTGCCAGCAGCCAATACGACGGGTTCTGGGAGACC. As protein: CASSQYDGFWET. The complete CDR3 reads CASSQYDGFWETQYF.

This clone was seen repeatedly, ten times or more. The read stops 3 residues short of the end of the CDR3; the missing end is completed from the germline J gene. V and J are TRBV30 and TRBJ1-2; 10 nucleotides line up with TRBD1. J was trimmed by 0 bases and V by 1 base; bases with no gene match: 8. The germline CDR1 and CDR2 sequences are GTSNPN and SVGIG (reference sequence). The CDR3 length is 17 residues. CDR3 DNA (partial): TGTGCCTGGAGTGCGAAAGTGACAGGGGGCTCTAACTATGGC. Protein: CAWSAKVTGGSNYG. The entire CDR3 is CAWSAKVTGGSNYGYTF.

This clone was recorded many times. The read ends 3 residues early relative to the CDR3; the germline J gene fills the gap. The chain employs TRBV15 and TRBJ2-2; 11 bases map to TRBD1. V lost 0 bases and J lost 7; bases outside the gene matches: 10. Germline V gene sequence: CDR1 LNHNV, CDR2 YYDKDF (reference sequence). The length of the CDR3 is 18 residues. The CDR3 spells CATSRDLIGQGANGELFF. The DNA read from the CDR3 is TGTGCCACCAGCAGAGACCTAATAGGACAGGGGGCAAACGGGGAG.

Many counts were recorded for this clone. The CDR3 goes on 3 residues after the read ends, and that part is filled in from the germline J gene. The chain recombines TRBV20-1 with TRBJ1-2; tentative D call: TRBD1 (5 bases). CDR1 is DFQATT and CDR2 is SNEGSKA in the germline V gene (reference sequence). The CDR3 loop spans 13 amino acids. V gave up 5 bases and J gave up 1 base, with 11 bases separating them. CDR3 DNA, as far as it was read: TGCAGTGCTCGGGGGGGGGATAACTATGGC. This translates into CSARGGDNYG. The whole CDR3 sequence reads CSARGGDNYGYTF.

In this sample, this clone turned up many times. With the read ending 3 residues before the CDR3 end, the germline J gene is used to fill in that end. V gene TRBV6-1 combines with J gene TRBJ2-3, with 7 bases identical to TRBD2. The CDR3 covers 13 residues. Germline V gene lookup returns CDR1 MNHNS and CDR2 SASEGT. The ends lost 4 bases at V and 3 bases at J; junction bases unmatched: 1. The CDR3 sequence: CASSGLATDTQYF. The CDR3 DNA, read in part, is TGTGCCAGCAGTGGACTAGCAACAGATACG.

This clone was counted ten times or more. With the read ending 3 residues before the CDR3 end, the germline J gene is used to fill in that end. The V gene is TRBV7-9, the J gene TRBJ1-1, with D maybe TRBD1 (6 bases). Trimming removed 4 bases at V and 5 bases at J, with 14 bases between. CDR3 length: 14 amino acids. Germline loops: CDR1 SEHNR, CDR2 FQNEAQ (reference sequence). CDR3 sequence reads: CASSSQGGKTEAFF. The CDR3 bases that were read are TGTGCCAGCAGCTCCCAAGGGGGTAAAACTGAA. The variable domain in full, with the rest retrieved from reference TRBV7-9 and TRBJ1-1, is DTGVSQNPRHKITKRGQNVTFRCDPISEHNRLYWYRQTLGQGPEFLTYFQNEAQLEKSRLLSDRFSAERPKGSFSTLEIQRTEQGDSAMYLCASSSQGGKTEAFFGQGTRLTVV.

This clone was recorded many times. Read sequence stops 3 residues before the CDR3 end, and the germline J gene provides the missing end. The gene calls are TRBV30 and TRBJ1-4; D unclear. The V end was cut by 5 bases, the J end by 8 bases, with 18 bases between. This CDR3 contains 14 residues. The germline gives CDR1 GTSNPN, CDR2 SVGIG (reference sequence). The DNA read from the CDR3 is TGTGCCTGGTCCCCTGGACTGGCTGGGGAAAAA. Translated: CAWSPGLAGEK. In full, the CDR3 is CAWSPGLAGEKLFF.